One sample yielded the 20 T cell receptor beta chains listed below, sequenced in a study of beta chain features in type 1 diabetes (dated by TCRdb to the late 2010s). Receptor amplification or capture employed the immunoSEQ multiplex PCR assay. The High Capacity cDNA Reverse Transcription Kit was used to reverse transcribe all of the isolated RNA, meaning that expressed TCRB transcripts were what got sequenced. Drawn from immuneACCESS, this table holds only the in-frame rearrangements with V and J called that TCRdb kept. Clones are partly lost; checked studies trace under half to an unresolved V gene and leave the rest unexplained. The sample table contains 150,000 to 180,000 clones; only one count was recorded for about 8.1% of them. The ten largest clones take up 0.55% to 0.75% of the sample. The sample consisted of central memory CD4+ T cells from blood. The receptors were sampled from a man between 18 and 35 years old in good health.

The genes are TRBV6-4 and TRBJ2-1; no clear D. The CDR3 extends over 13 amino acids. The germline V gene has CDR1 MRHNA and CDR2 SNTAGT. The V end lost 0 bases, the J end lost 7 bases, and 7 bases lay between the germline ends. The CDR3 is CASSDSNGNEQFF. In nucleotides, the CDR3 is TGTGCCAGCAGTGACTCGAACGGGAATGAGCAGTTCTTC.

This clone has more than one count but fewer than ten. This rearrangement joins TRBV30 to TRBJ2-3; TRBD2 is a possible D gene (5 bases). Germline V gives CDR1 GTSNPN, CDR2 SVGIG (reference sequence). CDR3 size: 14 residues. Between the trimmed V and J ends, which lost 4 bases and 1 base, there was a span of 12 bases. CDR3 in DNA: TGTGCCTGGATCGGAATTAGCGGCACAGATACGCAGTATTTT. It encodes CAWIGISGTDTQYF.

This clone was observed a few times. The chain combines TRBV9 with TRBJ2-3; D remains unclear. The germline gives CDR1 SGDLS, CDR2 YYNGEE. The CDR3 is made up of 14 amino acids. The V and J ends lost 0 bases and 1 base respectively, with 6 bases between them. CDR3 amino acids: CASSVGVGTDTQYF. In nucleotides, the CDR3 is TGTGCCAGCAGCGTAGGAGTAGGCACAGATACGCAGTATTTT. Drawing the rest from reference TRBV9 and TRBJ2-3, the complete variable domain is DSGVTQTPKHLITATGQRVTLRCSPRSGDLSVYWYQQSLDQGLQFLIQYYNGEERAKGNILERFSAQQFPDLHSELNLSSLELGDSALYFCASSVGVGTDTQYFGPGTRLTVL.

The V and J genes are TRBV7-3 and TRBJ2-7; TRBD1 aligns across 9 bases. The CDR3 is made up of 15 amino acids. Germline CDR1 reads SGHTA; CDR2 reads FQGTGA. J gave up 7 bases and V 4 bases, and 11 bases lay outside the gene matches. CDR3 coding DNA: TGTGCCAGCAGCTACCCCGGGACAGGGTCGGAAGAGCAGTACTTC. It yields the protein CASSYPGTGSEEQYF. The entire variable domain, with the rest obtained from reference TRBV7-3 and TRBJ2-7, is as follows: GAGVSQTPSNKVTEKGKYVELRCDPISGHTALYWYRQSLGQGPEFLIYFQGTGAADDSGLPNDRFFAVRPEGSVSTLKIQRTERGDSAVYLCASSYPGTGSEEQYFGPGTRLTVT.

This clone turned up a few times. This chain links TRBV11-2 with TRBJ2-5; 7 nucleotides line up with TRBD2. With 3 bases clipped from V and 4 bases from J, the junction kept 2 bases outside the gene matches. Germline CDR1 and CDR2: SGHAT and FQNNGV. The CDR3 covers 13 residues. The CDR3 spells CASSFERGETQYF. CDR3 nucleotides: TGTGCCAGCAGCTTCGAGCGGGGAGAGACCCAGTACTTC.

This clone was counted a few times. This rearrangement joins TRBV7-3 to TRBJ2-1, with TRBD1 as a possible D gene (6 bases). The length of the CDR3 is 14 residues. The V gene lost 5 bases and the J gene lost 8 bases, with 16 bases spanning the gap. The germline gives CDR1 SGHTA, CDR2 FQGTGA. The CDR3 DNA is TGTGCCAGCAGCCTGGGGCCCAAGGGGGATGAGCAGTTCTTC. Translated, it gives CASSLGPKGDEQFF.

This chain joins TRBV7-2 and TRBJ2-7, with 9 bases identical to TRBD1. V was pared by 5 bases and J by 3 bases, with 11 bases of the junction left unmatched. This CDR3 is 16 amino acids long. Germline CDR1 and CDR2: SGHTA and FQGNSA. The CDR3, as DNA: TGTGCCAGCAGCCCTAATCGGAGGGACAGGGTCTACGAGCAGTACTTC. Translation gives CASSPNRRDRVYEQYF.

This clone was seen ten or more times. The J gene is TRBJ1-1, the V gene TRBV7-9; perhaps TRBD1 as D (5 bases). Germline lookup yields CDR1 SEHNR and CDR2 FQNEAQ (reference sequence). This CDR3 region has 14 residues. The V end lost 2 bases, the J end lost 1 base, and 8 bases lay between the germline ends. CDR3 coding DNA: TGTGCCAGCAGCTTACTCCAGGGGAACACTGAAGCTTTCTTT. Its translation: CASSLLQGNTEAFF. Drawing the rest from reference TRBV7-9 and TRBJ1-1, the complete variable domain is DTGVSQNPRHKITKRGQNVTFRCDPISEHNRLYWYRQTLGQGPEFLTYFQNEAQLEKSRLLSDRFSAERPKGSFSTLEIQRTEQGDSAMYLCASSLLQGNTEAFFGQGTRLTVV.

The chain joins TRBV7-2 to TRBJ2-3; 12 positions match TRBD2. Germline loops: CDR1 SGHTA, CDR2 FQGNSA. The CDR3 covers 19 residues. J lost 3 bases, V lost 0 bases, and 10 bases had no gene match. CDR3 sequence: CASSLALSLAGGRTDTQYF. The CDR3 DNA reads as TGTGCCAGCAGCTTAGCATTGAGCCTAGCGGGGGGGCGGACAGATACGCAGTATTTT.

This clone has a count of ten or more. The CDR3 reads CASSIARGANIQYF. Written as DNA, the CDR3 is TGTGCCAGTAGTATCGCCAGGGGGGCAAACATTCAGTACTTC. This rearrangement joins TRBV19 to TRBJ2-4; D may be TRBD1 (7 bases). CDR1 and CDR2 from the germline V gene are LNHDA and SQIVND (reference sequence). Trimming stripped 3 bases from V and 6 bases from J, with 12 bases between. The CDR3 spans 14 residues. The full variable domain, its missing parts supplied by reference TRBV19 and TRBJ2-4, is DGGITQSPKYLFRKEGQNVTLSCEQNLNHDAMYWYRQDPGQGLRLIYYSQIVNDFQKGDIAEGYSVSREKKESFPLTVTSAQKNPTAFYLCASSIARGANIQYFGAGTRLSVL.

CDR3 loop: CASSPRTSGRNEQFF. CDR3 DNA: TGTGCCAGTAGTCCAAGGACTAGCGGCCGCAATGAGCAGTTCTTC. V is TRBV19 and J is TRBJ2-1; TRBD2 matches at 10 bases. The germline V gene has CDR1 LNHDA and CDR2 SQIVND (reference sequence). This CDR3 comprises 15 residues. Germline trimming cut 5 bases from V and 6 bases from J; bases unmatched to any gene: 7.

Many counts were recorded for this clone. CDR3 loop: CASSQDSRGLETQYF. The CDR3 coding sequence is TGCGCCAGCAGCCAAGATAGCAGGGGGCTCGAGACCCAGTACTTC. This rearrangement joins TRBV4-3 to TRBJ2-5, with 8 bases fitting TRBD1. Germline trimming cut 0 bases from V and 5 bases from J; bases unmatched to any gene: 5. This CDR3 is 15 amino acids long. Germline CDR1 and CDR2: LGHNA and YSLEER.

The rearrangement uses TRBV30 and TRBJ2-3; the match to TRBD2 covers 7 bases. The CDR3 has 14 amino acids. V gave up 3 bases and J gave up 7 bases; unmatched junction bases: 10. CDR1 GTSNPN and CDR2 SVGIG come from the germline V gene (reference sequence). The CDR3 is CAWRGGSEGNTQYF. CDR3 in DNA: TGTGCCTGGAGGGGCGGGAGTGAGGGAAATACGCAGTATTTT.

The table lists this clone with a few counts. The chain recombines TRBV28 with TRBJ1-5; D gene ambiguous. The CDR3 has 13 amino acids. V gave up 6 bases and J gave up 9 bases, with 15 bases separating them. Germline V gene sequence: CDR1 MDHEN, CDR2 SYDVKM. The CDR3 here is CASSPPGMRPQHF. For the CDR3, the DNA is TGTGCCAGCAGCCCGCCAGGTATGAGGCCCCAGCATTTT.

The chain couples TRBV30 to TRBJ1-2; 7 bases line up with TRBD1. Germline loops: CDR1 GTSNPN, CDR2 SVGIG (reference sequence). With 3 bases clipped from V and 3 bases from J, the junction kept 4 bases outside the gene matches. The CDR3 spans 13 residues. The CDR3 region has the DNA TGTGCCTGGAGAGAGGGGGCGGACTATGGCTACACCTTC. Protein: CAWREGADYGYTF.

This clone was counted only a few times. The chain recombines TRBV7-2 with TRBJ1-2; a weak D match, TRBD1 (6 bases). V dropped 7 bases and J dropped 2 bases, with 11 bases sitting between them. The CDR3 length is 13 residues. Germline V gives CDR1 SGHTA, CDR2 FQGNSA. This chain's CDR3 is CASTTDRNYGYTF. The CDR3 DNA is TGTGCCAGCACAACTGACAGGAACTATGGCTACACCTTC. Supplemented by reference TRBV7-2 and TRBJ1-2, the full variable domain reads GAGVSQSPSNKVTEKGKDVELRCDPISGHTALYWYRQSLGQGLEFLIYFQGNSAPDKSGLPSDRFSAERTGGSVSTLTIQRTQQEDSAVYLCASTTDRNYGYTFGSGTRLTVV.

This clone was recorded a few times. The rearrangement joins TRBV15 to TRBJ2-1, with D possibly TRBD2 on 5 matching bases. Trimming pared 0 bases from V and 10 bases from J, leaving 13 bases between. There are 14 residues in the CDR3. Per germline, CDR1 LNHNV and CDR2 YYDKDF (reference sequence). In DNA form, the CDR3 reads TGTGCCACCAGCAGAGATAGACTACAAGCCGAGCAGTTCTTC. Its translation is CATSRDRLQAEQFF.

This clone has only a few counts. The same CDR3 is also encoded by other DNA sequences in this sample. The chain uses TRBV2 and TRBJ1-6; 10 nucleotides align to TRBD1. J lost 5 bases, V lost 4 bases, and 2 bases had no gene match. The CDR3 has 15 amino acids. Germline CDR1 is SNHLY and CDR2 is FYNNEI. CDR3 nucleotides: TGTGCCAGCAGTGTTGGACAGGGGGATAATTCACCCCTCCACTTT. Protein sequence: CASSVGQGDNSPLHF. The complete variable domain, with remaining parts taken from reference TRBV2 and TRBJ1-6, reads EPEVTQTPSHQVTQMGQEVILRCVPISNHLYFYWYRQILGQKVEFLVSFYNNEISEKSEIFDDQFSVERPDGSNFTLKIRSTKLEDSAMYFCASSVGQGDNSPLHFGNGTRLTVT.

This clone has a count of ten or more. The chain has TRBV29-1 and TRBJ2-3; TRBD2 might be the D (6 bases). V gave up 8 bases and J gave up 2 bases, with 14 bases separating them. The length of the CDR3 is 13 residues. Germline V gene lookup returns CDR1 SQVTM and CDR2 ANQGSEA. CDR3 DNA: TGCAGCCTTAGTAGCGGAACCACAGATACGCAGTATTTT. Its translation is CSLSSGTTDTQYF.

This rearrangement joins TRBV5-1 to TRBJ2-1, with TRBD1 matching 10 bases. The germline V gene encodes CDR1 SGHRS and CDR2 YFSETQ. The CDR3 runs 18 residues. The J segment lost 4 bases and the V segment lost 2 bases, leaving 12 bases of the junction unmatched. In DNA, the CDR3 is TGCGCCAGCAGCTTTTTGCAGTCTTCGGGACAGGGGTACAATGAGCAGTTCTTC. This gives the protein CASSFLQSSGQGYNEQFF.